Listed below are T cell receptor beta chains from one sample, sequenced in a study of T-cell reconstitution after alpha-beta-depleted transplantation in children. TCRdb processed the PCR reads anew with MiXCR; each CDR3 protein has one entry. The sample lists some 300,000 distinct CDR3 sequences; over 9% were seen once. Sequencing used PBMCs, obtained before TCRalphabeta/CD19-depleted stem cell transplant. The receptors come from a boy under two years old with acute myeloid leukemia, due to receive a stem cell transplant. Each CDR3 is given with its conserved first and last residue. A D gene is named only where the DNA matches it firmly. Only some rows state a clone size, as once, few, many or a class for expanded clones.

j_gene,len,v_gene,d_gene,abundance,CDR3aa,CDR3nt
TRBJ2-5,13,TRBV28,TRBD2,many,CATTMGGVETQYF,TGTGCCACGACGATGGGGGGGGTAGAGACCCAGTACTTC
TRBJ2-6,17,TRBV28,-,many,CASSRTENYSGANVLTF,TGTGCCAGCAGTCGGACAGAAAATTACTCTGGGGCCAACGTCCTGACTTTC
TRBJ2-5,16,TRBV7-9,-,many,CASSLSLIGQFSTQYF,TGTGCCAGCAGCTTAAGTTTAATCGGACAGTTTAGTACCCAGTACTTC
TRBJ2-7,14,TRBV5-1,-,many,CASSSLLGAGEQYF,TGCGCCAGCAGCTCCCTTTTGGGGGCAGGGGAGCAGTACTTC
TRBJ2-1,16,TRBV20-1,-,-,CSAVGFRGSSYNEQFF,TGCAGTGCTGTCGGGTTTAGGGGGAGCTCCTACAATGAGCAGTTCTTC
TRBJ1-1,13,TRBV27,TRBD1,many,CASSKTGSAEAFF,TGTGCCAGCAGTAAGACAGGGAGTGCTGAAGCTTTCTTT
TRBJ1-4,15,TRBV14,-,many,CASSQDRPTNEKLFF,TGTGCCAGCAGCCAAGACAGGCCAACTAATGAAAAACTGTTTTTT
TRBJ1-2,13,TRBV5-1,-,many,CASSPGTGYGYTF,TGCGCCAGCAGCCCTGGGACTGGCTATGGCTACACCTTC
TRBJ2-1,18,TRBV12-3/TRBV12-4,TRBD2,-,CASSPGLAGGLTHNEQFF,TGTGCCAGCAGCCCCGGACTAGCGGGGGGGCTAACTCACAATGAGCAGTTCTTC
TRBJ2-3,19,TRBV18,-,-,CASSTTSRSMSTSTDTQYF,TGTGCCAGCTCAACCACATCCAGGTCCATGTCCACTAGCACAGATACGCAGTATTTT
TRBJ2-4,15,TRBV18,TRBD1,many,CASSPLPGQGNIQYF,TGTGCCAGCTCACCTTTGCCGGGACAGGGGAACATTCAGTACTTC
TRBJ2-2,17,TRBV7-2,TRBD2,many,CASSVGTSGRNTGELFF,TGTGCCAGCAGCGTCGGGACTAGCGGGAGGAACACCGGGGAGCTGTTTTTT
TRBJ1-2,13,TRBV5-1,-,many,CASSLTGSYGYTF,TGCGCCAGCAGCCTGACCGGGAGCTATGGCTACACCTTC
TRBJ1-5,15,TRBV7-2,-,many,CASSLDRVGNQPQHF,TGTGCCAGCAGCTTAGACAGGGTGGGCAATCAGCCCCAGCATTTT